This T cell receptor (beta chain) was sequenced during a study of PD-1 blockade in classical Hodgkin lymphoma. Background on the study: Administration of nivolumab to patients was at 3 mg/kg intravenously every 2 weeks.

The repertoire was sequenced with immunoSEQ multiplex PCR; TCRdb's copy has only in-frame clones and lacks some. This table holds around 34,000 clones, less than 85% found once. In the case of this clone: What it binds is not known.

Every patient was affected by relapse after autologous stem cell transplantation, while exposure to brentuximab vedotin was not uniform. Study-wide results and caveats: Diversity similar to that of newly diagnosed patients was seen at baseline in complete responders. Exclusion was the outcome for patients who began nivolumab under 1 year after ASCT.

The germline gives CDR1 SGHAT, CDR2 FQNNGV. The CDR3 contains 16 residues. V shed 5 bases, J shed 9 bases, and the junction held 17 bases outside the gene matches. This specimen was peripheral blood mononuclear cells (PBMCs), taken before the second cycle of nivolumab. The source is a human donor with classical Hodgkin lymphoma. J is TRBJ1-2 and V is TRBV11-2; 8 bases fit TRBD1. CDR3 protein: CASSTAGRGQALSYTF. In DNA, the CDR3 is TGTGCCAGCAGCACTGCGGGAAGGGGACAGGCCCTGAGCTACACCTTC.